This is a list of T cell receptor beta chains from one sample in a study of blood T cell repertoires in COVID-19. The method was immunoSEQ multiplex PCR; TCRdb's version includes in-frame clones alone and lacks a portion of them. The sample carries about 220,000 clones, 88% recorded once. Sequenced sample: PBMCs or T cells enriched from blood (not recorded which). Receptors were obtained from a young woman who had recovered from COVID-19. The CDR3 runs from the conserved cysteine through the conserved F or W. Fields, in order: J gene, clone size, V gene, D gene, CDR3 DNA, CDR3 protein. D genes are given only for firm matches. Clone size appears in some rows only: once, few, many, or a class for an expanded clone.

>TRBJ1-2|once|TRBV5-4|-
TGTGCCAGCAGCTTGTTCCGGGGCTATGGCTACACCTTC
CASSLFRGYGYTF
>TRBJ1-6|few|TRBV15|-
TGTGCCACCAGCAGAGATGCCCCCGGGACTCTCAACAATTCACCCCTCCACTTT
CATSRDAPGTLNNSPLHF
>TRBJ1-3|-|TRBV7-9|-
TGTGCCAGCAGTCCTCAGGGGAGTGGAAACACCATATATTTT
CASSPQGSGNTIYF
>TRBJ1-1|-|TRBV7-6|-
TGTGCCAGCAGCCTGGCGACAGGGAACACTGAAGCTTTCTTT
CASSLATGNTEAFF
>TRBJ1-5|-|TRBV2|-
TGTGCCAGCAGTGATAGACAGGCTCCCTATAGCAATCAGCCCCAGCATTTT
CASSDRQAPYSNQPQHF
>TRBJ2-1|-|TRBV7-9|-
TGTGCCAGCAGCTTAGTATCCGGGCGGGGCTACAATGAGCAGTTCTTC
CASSLVSGRGYNEQFF
>TRBJ2-2|-|TRBV5-1|-
TGCGCCAGCAACGGGGACTCCACCGGGGAGCTGTTTTTT
CASNGDSTGELFF
>TRBJ1-2|once|TRBV6-5|-
TGTGCCAGCAGGCGGTTCCTCTATGGCTACACCTTC
CASRRFLYGYTF
>TRBJ2-3|-|TRBV20-1|TRBD1
TGCAGTGCTAGTTCCCCGGGACAGGGAACAGATACGCAGTATTTT
CSASSPGQGTDTQYF
>TRBJ1-1|-|TRBV9|-
TGTGCCAGCAGCCCCGGGGGGGGGACCCCTGAAGCTTTCTTT
CASSPGGGTPEAFF
>TRBJ1-2|-|TRBV27|-
TGTGCCAGCAGTGGGAATCCAGGCCAAGGGGGGGTAGCTAACTATGGCTACACCTTC
CASSGNPGQGGVANYGYTF
>TRBJ1-2|-|TRBV5-8|-
TGTGCCAGCAGGCCTGGACACGCGGAATTCTACACCTTC
CASRPGHAEFYTF
>TRBJ2-1|-|TRBV9|TRBD2
TGTGCCAGCAGCGTAGGGGGCCGGGAGGATGAGCAGTTCTTC
CASSVGGREDEQFF
>TRBJ2-7|-|TRBV5-1|TRBD1
TGCGCCAGCACAAAATCCCGGGACAGGGCTTACGAGCAGTACTTC
CASTKSRDRAYEQYF
>TRBJ2-2|-|TRBV2|-
TGTGCCAGCAGGCGTGAGGGAAGCACCGGGGAGCTGTTTTTT
CASRREGSTGELFF
>TRBJ2-3|once|TRBV7-3|-
TGTGCCAGCAGCCCCCGCGGAGGGTACACAGATACGCAGTATTTT
CASSPRGGYTDTQYF
>TRBJ1-2|-|TRBV2|TRBD1
TGTGCCAGCAGTGCCGGGACAGGGGCTCTAAACGGCTACACCTTC
CASSAGTGALNGYTF
>TRBJ2-1|-|TRBV4-3|-
TGCGCCAGCAGCCAAGATCAGGGTAGGTCCTACAATGAGCAGTTCTTC
CASSQDQGRSYNEQFF
>TRBJ2-3|-|TRBV4-3|TRBD2
TGCGCCAGCAGCCAAGGGACTAGCGGGGACACAGATACGCAGTATTTT
CASSQGTSGDTDTQYF
>TRBJ1-6|once|TRBV5-1|TRBD1
TGCGCCAGCAGCTCGGGGACAGGGGATAATTCACCCCTCCACTTT
CASSSGTGDNSPLHF
>TRBJ2-1|once|TRBV4-2|TRBD2
TGTGCCAGCCGACGACTAGCGGGGGAAAATGAGCAGTTCTTC
CASRRLAGENEQFF
>TRBJ2-7|few|TRBV29-1|-
TGCAGCGTTGGGTCCGGGGACTCCTACGAGCAGTACTTC
CSVGSGDSYEQYF
>TRBJ2-1|-|TRBV7-7|-
TGTGCTAGCAGCTTAGGCTCGGACAATGAGCAGTTCTTC
CASSLGSDNEQFF
>TRBJ2-1|once|TRBV9|-
TGTGCCAGCAGCGTAGAAGGACTAAAAGACAATGAGCAGTTCTTC
CASSVEGLKDNEQFF
>TRBJ1-2|-|TRBV19|TRBD1
TGTGCCAGTAGTATGGGACAGGGGGTAAAGGGCTACACCTTC
CASSMGQGVKGYTF
>TRBJ2-2|-|TRBV2|-
TGTGCCAGCAGTGTAGGACAGCCCCAAGCCGAGCTGTTTTTT
CASSVGQPQAELFF
>TRBJ1-2|-|TRBV14|TRBD1
TGTGCCAGCAGCCAAGTAAACAGGGGGGCCTATGGCTACACCTTC
CASSQVNRGAYGYTF
>TRBJ1-2|-|TRBV3-1/TRBV3-2|TRBD1
TGTGCCAGCAGCTCACCCACAGGGGGGGGTGGCTACACCTTC
CASSSPTGGGGYTF
>TRBJ2-7|-|TRBV25-1|-
TGTGCCAGCAGATACCGGGACAATCCCTACGAGCAGTACTTC
CASRYRDNPYEQYF
>TRBJ2-5|-|TRBV5-4|-
TGTGCCAGCAGCGACAGGACAGGGACTAAGACCCAGTACTTC
CASSDRTGTKTQYF
>TRBJ1-1|-|TRBV6-1|TRBD1
TGTGCCAGCAGTGAAGCCCGGGACAGCCAAGCTTTCTTT
CASSEARDSQAFF
>TRBJ1-5|-|TRBV6-2/TRBV6-3|-
TGTGCCAGCAGTCAGGGGCTCAATCAGCCCCAGCATTTT
CASSQGLNQPQHF
>TRBJ2-2|-|TRBV9|TRBD1
TGTGCCAGCAGCCCCAATCCAGGGGGCGCAGGAGGCGGGGAGCTGTTTTTT
CASSPNPGGAGGGELFF
>TRBJ2-6|-|TRBV19|TRBD1
TGTGCCAGTAGGGTAGACAGGGGAGATTCTGGGGCCAACGTCCTGACTTTC
CASRVDRGDSGANVLTF
>TRBJ1-2|-|TRBV4-3|TRBD1
TGCGCCAGCAGCCAAGTAGTGACAGGGGGCGCAATCTATGGCTACACCTTC
CASSQVVTGGAIYGYTF
>TRBJ1-5|-|TRBV2|-
TGTGCCAGCAGTGCTAGTGGGCCCCAGCATTTT
CASSASGPQHF
>TRBJ1-5|-|TRBV6-2/TRBV6-3|-
TGTGCCAGCAGTTACCCTCTTAGCAGGGGAGCCAATCAGCCCCAGCATTTT
CASSYPLSRGANQPQHF
>TRBJ2-1|-|TRBV7-3|-
TGTGCCAGCAGCTCCGGGACAAGTCCCTACAATGAGCAGTTCTTC
CASSSGTSPYNEQFF
>TRBJ1-5|-|TRBV23-1|-
TGCGCCAGCAGTCGCAGGGATCAGCCCCAGCATTTT
CASSRRDQPQHF
>TRBJ1-2|once|TRBV7-5|-
TGTGCCAGAAGCCTTCTAACAGGGGGGACTGACTATGGCTACACCTTC
CARSLLTGGTDYGYTF
>TRBJ1-5|-|TRBV5-1|-
TGCGCCAGCAGCTTGGTAGGCCCGGGAAGCAATCAGCCCCAGCATTTT
CASSLVGPGSNQPQHF
>TRBJ2-7|-|TRBV3-1/TRBV3-2|-
TGTGCCAGCAGCCAAGATCATCCAGATACAGGCATTTACGAGCAGTACTTC
CASSQDHPDTGIYEQYF
>TRBJ1-4|-|TRBV5-4|TRBD1
TGTGCCAGCAGCTTAGACAGGGGACATGAAAAACTGTTTTTT
CASSLDRGHEKLFF
>TRBJ1-6|-|TRBV25-1|TRBD1
TGTGCCAGCAGTGCACAGGGGGGAGGTTCACCCCTCCACTTT
CASSAQGGGSPLHF
>TRBJ1-4|-|TRBV19|-
TGTGCCAGTAGTGACTCCGGTGTTGCAACTAATGAAAAACTGTTTTTT
CASSDSGVATNEKLFF
>TRBJ2-2|once|TRBV2|TRBD1
TGTGCCAGCAGTGAAGCGCGGTCAGGGGGTATCACCGGGGAGCTGTTTTTT
CASSEARSGGITGELFF
>TRBJ2-6|once|TRBV7-3|-
TGTGCCAGCAGCCTGGGACATCTCTCTGGGGCCAACGTCCTGACTTTC
CASSLGHLSGANVLTF
>TRBJ2-7|-|TRBV12-3/TRBV12-4|TRBD1
TGTGCCAGCAGTTTTCAGGGGGCGGGAGAGCAGTACTTC
CASSFQGAGEQYF
>TRBJ2-3|-|TRBV6-6|-
TGTGCCAGCAGTCGCCTCCCTCAAGGGGCTACGCAGTATTTT
CASSRLPQGATQYF